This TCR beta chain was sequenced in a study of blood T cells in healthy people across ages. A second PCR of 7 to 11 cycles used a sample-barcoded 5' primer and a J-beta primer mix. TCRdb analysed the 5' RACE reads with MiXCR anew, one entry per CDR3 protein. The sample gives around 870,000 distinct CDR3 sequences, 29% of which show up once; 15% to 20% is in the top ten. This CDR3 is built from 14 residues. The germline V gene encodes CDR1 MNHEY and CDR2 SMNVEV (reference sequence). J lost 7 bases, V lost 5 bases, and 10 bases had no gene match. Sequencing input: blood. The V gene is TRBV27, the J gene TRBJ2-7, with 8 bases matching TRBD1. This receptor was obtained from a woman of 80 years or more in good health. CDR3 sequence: CASSLRQGSDEQYF. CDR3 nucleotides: TGTGCCAGCAGTCTCCGACAGGGGTCCGATGAGCAGTACTTC.